The 13 T cell receptor beta chains presented below share a single source sample, sequenced in a study of T-cell reconstitution after alpha-beta-depleted transplantation in children (dated by TCRdb to 2015 to 2016). The protocol used for the library was PCR. The listed sequencing device is Illumina HiSeq 2500. TCR library preparation used molecular barcoding, with unique molecular identifiers applied to normalize quantification of the TCRbeta repertoire. Starting from the raw public reads, TCRdb applied fastp trimming at Q25, assembled clones with MiXCR and retained in-frame beta chains. A single entry per CDR3 protein holds the most common genes and DNA from its merged rows. This sample is represented by some 550,000 distinct CDR3 sequences; roughly 23% of them were singletons. Around an eighth of the sample comes from the top ten. The meaning of the sample's treatment or condition label: allogeneic hematopoietic cell transplantation with graft depleted of TCRalphabeta T cells and CD19 B cells.

The sequenced sample was PBMCs, mostly from graft donor cells, obtained 360 days after TCRalphabeta/CD19-depleted stem cell transplant. The source of these receptors is a boy in the first two years of life who had a stem cell transplant for acute myeloid leukemia, so the T cells may come from the graft donor.

The gene calls are TRBV28 and TRBJ1-1; 8 positions match TRBD1. Germline loops: CDR1 MDHEN, CDR2 SYDVKM. The CDR3 covers 15 residues. Trimming cost V 5 bases and J 0 bases; bases outside gene matches: 5. CDR3 sequence: CASSPWTGLNTEAFF. CDR3 in DNA: TGTGCCAGCAGTCCCTGGACAGGGCTGAACACTGAAGCTTTCTTT. The variable domain in full, with the rest retrieved from reference TRBV28 and TRBJ1-1, is DVKVTQSSRYLVKRTGEKVFLECVQDMDHENMFWYRQDPGLGLRLIYFSYDVKMKEKGDIPEGYSVSREKKERFSLILESASTNQTSMYLCASSPWTGLNTEAFFGQGTRLTVV.

This clonotype has ten or more counts. The chain couples TRBV20-1 to TRBJ2-1; D gene uncertain. The CDR3 contains 14 residues. Germline-derived CDR1 and CDR2 are DFQATT and SNEGSKA (reference sequence). V was shortened by 1 base and J by 0 bases, with 7 bases between the two germline ends. The CDR3, as DNA: TGCAGTGCTAGAGTTAAAAGCTCCTACAATGAGCAGTTCTTC. Translation gives CSARVKSSYNEQFF.

The chain couples TRBV15 to TRBJ2-1; D unresolved. Germline CDR1 LNHNV, CDR2 YYDKDF (reference sequence). V lost 5 bases, J lost 7 bases, and 15 bases lay in between. This CDR3 is built from 14 residues. This chain's CDR3 is CATSPHLAVNEQFF. The CDR3 DNA follows: TGTGCCACCAGCCCCCATTTGGCGGTAAATGAGCAGTTCTTC.

This clonotype was counted many times. The chain carries TRBV7-2 and TRBJ1-1; 8 positions match TRBD1. Germline assignment: CDR1 SGHTA and CDR2 FQGNSA. The CDR3 sequence is 16 residues long. The trim removed 6 bases at V and 1 base at J, leaving 10 bases unmatched. In DNA form, the CDR3 reads TGTGCCAGCAGGTCTACAGGGGGTCGGGGGAACACTGAAGCTTTCTTT. Its protein is CASRSTGGRGNTEAFF.

This clonotype was picked up a small number of times. The J gene is TRBJ1-1, the V gene TRBV12-3 or TRBV12-4; TRBD1 is a possible D gene (5 bases). This CDR3 spans 17 amino acids. The V and J ends lost 2 bases and 4 bases respectively, with 20 bases between them. Here the CDR3 reads CASSLIRLVTGPTEAFF. The DNA for the CDR3 is TGTGCCAGCAGTTTAATAAGGCTTGTAACAGGCCCCACTGAAGCTTTCTTT.

This clonotype was seen at least ten times. The chain employs TRBV11-2 and TRBJ2-2; no clear D. V was trimmed by 2 bases and J by 1 base, leaving 8 bases between them. The germline gives CDR1 SGHAT, CDR2 FQNNGV. The CDR3 is 15 residues long. The DNA for the CDR3 is TGTGCCAGCAGCTTATTCGAAGGGAACACCGGGGAGCTGTTTTTT. Its protein is CASSLFEGNTGELFF. Drawing the rest from reference TRBV11-2 and TRBJ2-2, the complete variable domain is EAGVAQSPRYKIIEKRQSVAFWCNPISGHATLYWYQQILGQGPKLLIQFQNNGVVDDSQLPKDRFSAERLKGVDSTLKIQPAKLEDSAVYLCASSLFEGNTGELFFGEGSRLTVL.

This clonotype was found many times. The CDR3 DNA is TGCAGTGCTAGAGGACACGCAACTAATGAAAAACTGTTTTTT. This encodes CSARGHATNEKLFF. The V and J genes are TRBV20-1 and TRBJ1-4, with D uncertain. In germline, CDR1 is DFQATT, CDR2 SNEGSKA (reference sequence). Trimming cost V 1 base and J 0 bases, with 6 bases left between them. The CDR3 consists of 14 residues.

The chain couples TRBV20-1 to TRBJ2-7, with 9 bases matching TRBD1. The germline CDR1 and CDR2 sequences are DFQATT and SNEGSKA (reference sequence). The length of the CDR3 is 14 residues. V lost 3 bases and J lost 5; bases outside the gene matches: 8. The DNA of the CDR3 is TGCAGTGCTAGCAGGGGACAGGGAGAGGACGAGCAGTACGTC. Translation: CSASRGQGEDEQYV.

This clonotype has ten or more counts. The chain joins TRBV12-3 or TRBV12-4 to TRBJ2-7, with 8 bases aligning to TRBD2. V dropped 4 bases and J dropped 2; count of bases not matched to a gene: 1. The CDR3 consists of 13 residues. Here the CDR3 DNA reads TGTGCCAGCAGTTCCGGGGGGGCCTACGAGCAGTACGTC. Protein product: CASSSGGAYEQYV.

There are a few counts of this clonotype. The CDR3 spells CSAPPGTIPSYGYTF. The CDR3 DNA is TGCAGTGCTCCTCCCGGGACAATACCCTCTTATGGCTACACCTTC. V gene TRBV20-1 combines with J gene TRBJ1-2, with a weak D call TRBD1 (6 bases). The V end was cut by 5 bases, the J end by 5 bases, with 21 bases between. The CDR3 is 15 amino acids. CDR1 and CDR2 (germline): DFQATT, SNEGSKA (reference sequence).

The chain joins TRBV7-9 to TRBJ1-5; D is ambiguous. Germline CDR1 and CDR2: SEHNR and FQNEAQ (reference sequence). The CDR3 contains 12 residues. The V gene lost 2 bases and the J gene lost 5 bases, with 4 bases spanning the gap. In nucleotides, the CDR3 is TGTGCCAGCAGCTTATTGGATCAGCCCCAGCATTTT. This translates into CASSLLDQPQHF.

This clonotype was observed many times. The CDR3 DNA is TGCAGCGTCAAAGCCCGGGATTACAACTCTGGGGCCAACGTCCTGACTTTC. Its translation: CSVKARDYNSGANVLTF. The rearrangement uses TRBV29-1 and TRBJ2-6, with TRBD2 as a possible D gene (5 bases). V was cut by 6 bases and J by 0 bases, with 18 bases left in between. The CDR3 runs 17 residues. Germline V lookup: CDR1 SQVTM, CDR2 ANQGSEA.

This clonotype has a count of ten or more. This chain links TRBV6-5 with TRBJ2-7; D remains unclear. CDR1 is MNHEY, CDR2 SVGAGI, per germline. The V gene lost 2 bases and the J gene lost 5 bases, with 4 bases spanning the gap. The CDR3 consists of 11 residues. The DNA for the CDR3 is TGTGCCAGCAGTTACCTCCACGAGCAGTACTTC. Its protein is CASSYLHEQYF.